The present entry profiles one T cell receptor (beta chain) with its context. The antigen is not known. Different DNA sequences within this sample yield the same CDR3. The record originates from a study of graft-versus-host responses after intestinal transplantation. Study-level information: Transplantation in recipients was multivisceral, liver-intestinal, or isolated intestinal. Uniformly, recipients were administered anti-thymocyte globulin induction with subsequent tacrolimus and steroids for around three years.

This CDR3 is built from 13 residues. Trimming took 2 bases from V and 1 from J, leaving 5 bases between them. Germline V lookup: CDR1 MNHEY, CDR2 SMNVEV (reference sequence). Produced via immunoSEQ multiplex PCR; TCRdb's table is partial and in-frame only. The sample holds tens of thousands of clones; roughly 94% are singletons and the top ten take around 0.57%. Study results and limitations: Researchers found GvH clones in recipient marrow, and some showed up first in ileum or blood. Individuals who had graft-donor T cell macrochimerism had allografts that showed high graft-versus-host to host-versus-graft clonal ratios.

This clonotype was obtained from a human donor who received an intestinal transplant. V and J are TRBV27 and TRBJ1-1; D ambiguous. Here the sequenced sample was unstimulated CD8+ T cells sorted from spleen or lymph node cells, taken before intestinal transplant. Here the CDR3 reads CASSLGGNTEAFF. The DNA of the CDR3 is TGTGCCAGCAGTTTAGGAGGGAACACTGAAGCTTTCTTT.